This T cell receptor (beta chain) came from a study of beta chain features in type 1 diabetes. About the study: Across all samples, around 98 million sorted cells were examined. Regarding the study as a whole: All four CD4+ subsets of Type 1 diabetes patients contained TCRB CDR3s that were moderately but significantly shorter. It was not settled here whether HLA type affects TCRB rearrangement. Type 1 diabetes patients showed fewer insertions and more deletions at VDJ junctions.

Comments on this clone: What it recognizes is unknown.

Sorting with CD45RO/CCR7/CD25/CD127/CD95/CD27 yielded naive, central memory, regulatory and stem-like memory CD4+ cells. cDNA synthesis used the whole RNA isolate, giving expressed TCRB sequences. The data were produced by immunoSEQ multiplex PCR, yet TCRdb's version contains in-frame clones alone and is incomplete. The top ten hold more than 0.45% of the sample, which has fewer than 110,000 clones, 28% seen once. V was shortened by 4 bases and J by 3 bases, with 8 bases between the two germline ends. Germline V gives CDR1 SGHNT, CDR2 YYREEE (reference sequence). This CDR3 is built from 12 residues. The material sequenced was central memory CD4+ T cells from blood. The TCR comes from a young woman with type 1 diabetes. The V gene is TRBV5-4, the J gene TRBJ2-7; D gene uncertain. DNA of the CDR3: TGTGCCAGCAGCCATTCCGGCTACGAGCAGTACTTC. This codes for CASSHSGYEQYF.